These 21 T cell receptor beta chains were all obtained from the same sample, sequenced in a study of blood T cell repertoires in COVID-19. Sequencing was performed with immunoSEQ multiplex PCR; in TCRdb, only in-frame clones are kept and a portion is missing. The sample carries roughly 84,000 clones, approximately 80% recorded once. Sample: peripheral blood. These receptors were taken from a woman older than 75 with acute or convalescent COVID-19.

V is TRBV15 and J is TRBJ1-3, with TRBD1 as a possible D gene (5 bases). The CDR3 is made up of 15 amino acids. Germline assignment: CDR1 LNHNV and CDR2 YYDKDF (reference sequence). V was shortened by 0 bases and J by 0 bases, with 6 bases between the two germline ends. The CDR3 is CATSRDRVSGNTIYF. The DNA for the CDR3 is TGTGCCACCAGCAGAGACAGGGTCTCTGGAAACACCATATATTTT.

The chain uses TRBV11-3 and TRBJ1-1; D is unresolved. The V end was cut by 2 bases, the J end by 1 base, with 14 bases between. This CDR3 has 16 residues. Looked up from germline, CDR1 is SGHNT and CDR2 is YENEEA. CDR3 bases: TGTGCCAGCAGCTTAAGACGTGGTGCGGGGAACACTGAAGCTTTCTTT. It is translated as CASSLRRGAGNTEAFF.

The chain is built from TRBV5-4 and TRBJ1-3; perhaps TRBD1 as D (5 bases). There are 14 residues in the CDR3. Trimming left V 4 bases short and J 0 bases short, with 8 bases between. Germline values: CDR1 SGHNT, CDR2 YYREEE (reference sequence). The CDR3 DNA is TGTGCCAGCAGCCGGGGGGTCTCTGGAAACACCATATATTTT. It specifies CASSRGVSGNTIYF. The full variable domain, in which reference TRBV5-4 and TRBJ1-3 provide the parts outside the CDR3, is ETGVTQSPTHLIKTRGQQVTLRCSSQSGHNTVSWYQQALGQGPQFIFQYYREEENGRGNFPPRFSGLQFPNYSSELNVNALELDDSALYLCASSRGVSGNTIYFGEGSWLTVV.

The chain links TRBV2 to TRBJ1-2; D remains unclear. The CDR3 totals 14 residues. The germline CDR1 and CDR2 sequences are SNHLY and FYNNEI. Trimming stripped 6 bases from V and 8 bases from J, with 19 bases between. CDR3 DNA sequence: TGTGCCAGCAGAGGGTCCCAACTACTAGGCGGCTACACCTTC. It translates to CASRGSQLLGGYTF. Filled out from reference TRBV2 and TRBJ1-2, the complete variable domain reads EPEVTQTPSHQVTQMGQEVILRCVPISNHLYFYWYRQILGQKVEFLVSFYNNEISEKSEIFDDQFSVERPDGSNFTLKIRSTKLEDSAMYFCASRGSQLLGGYTFGSGTRLTVV.

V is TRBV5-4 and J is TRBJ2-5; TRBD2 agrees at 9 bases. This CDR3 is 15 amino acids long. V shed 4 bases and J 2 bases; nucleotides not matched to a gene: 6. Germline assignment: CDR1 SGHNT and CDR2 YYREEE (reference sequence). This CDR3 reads CASSQRTSEQETQYF. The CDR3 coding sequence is TGTGCCAGCAGCCAACGGACTAGCGAACAAGAGACCCAGTACTTC.

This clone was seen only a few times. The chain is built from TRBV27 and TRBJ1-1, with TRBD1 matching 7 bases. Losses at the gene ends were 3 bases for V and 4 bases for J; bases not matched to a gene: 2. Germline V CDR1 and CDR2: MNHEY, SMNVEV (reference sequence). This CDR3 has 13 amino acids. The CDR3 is CASSFSGGTEAFF. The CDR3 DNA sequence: TGTGCCAGCAGTTTCTCAGGGGGCACTGAAGCTTTCTTT.

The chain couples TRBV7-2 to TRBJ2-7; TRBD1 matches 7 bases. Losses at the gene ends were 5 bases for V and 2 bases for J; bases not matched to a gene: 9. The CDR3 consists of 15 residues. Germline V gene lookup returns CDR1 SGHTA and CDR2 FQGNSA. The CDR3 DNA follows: TGTGCCAGCAGCCAAACAGGGACAGATCCCTACGAGCAGTACTTC. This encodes CASSQTGTDPYEQYF.

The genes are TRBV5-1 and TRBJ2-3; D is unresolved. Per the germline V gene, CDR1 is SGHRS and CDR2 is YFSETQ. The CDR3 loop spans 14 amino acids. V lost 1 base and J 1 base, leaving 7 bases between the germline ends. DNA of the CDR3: TGCGCCAGCAGCTTGTACAGTGGCACAGATACGCAGTATTTT. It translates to CASSLYSGTDTQYF.

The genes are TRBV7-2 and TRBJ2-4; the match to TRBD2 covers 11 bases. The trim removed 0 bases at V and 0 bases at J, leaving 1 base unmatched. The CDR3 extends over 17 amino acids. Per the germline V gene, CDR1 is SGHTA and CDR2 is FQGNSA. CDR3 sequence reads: CASSLASGGVAKNIQYF. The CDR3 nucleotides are TGTGCCAGCAGCTTAGCTAGCGGGGGGGTAGCCAAAAACATTCAGTACTTC.

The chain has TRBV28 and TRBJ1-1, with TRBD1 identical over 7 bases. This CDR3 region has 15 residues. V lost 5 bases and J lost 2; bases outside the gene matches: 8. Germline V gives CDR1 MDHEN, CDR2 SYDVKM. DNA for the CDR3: TGTGCCAGCAGTCCCTCGGGACAGACTAACACTGAAGCTTTCTTT. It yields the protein CASSPSGQTNTEAFF.

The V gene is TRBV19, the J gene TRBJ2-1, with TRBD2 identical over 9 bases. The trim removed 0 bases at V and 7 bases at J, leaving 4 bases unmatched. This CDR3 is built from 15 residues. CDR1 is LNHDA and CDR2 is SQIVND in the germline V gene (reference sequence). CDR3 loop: CASSIELAGSNEQFF. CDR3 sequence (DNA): TGTGCCAGTAGTATAGAGCTAGCGGGATCTAATGAGCAGTTCTTC.

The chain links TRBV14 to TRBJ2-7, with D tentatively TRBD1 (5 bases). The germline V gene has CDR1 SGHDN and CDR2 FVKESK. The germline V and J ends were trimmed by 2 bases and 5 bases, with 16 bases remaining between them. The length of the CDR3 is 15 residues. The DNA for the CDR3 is TGTGCCAGCAGCCAACTCCAGGCAGGGAAGAACGAGCAGTACTTC. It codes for CASSQLQAGKNEQYF.

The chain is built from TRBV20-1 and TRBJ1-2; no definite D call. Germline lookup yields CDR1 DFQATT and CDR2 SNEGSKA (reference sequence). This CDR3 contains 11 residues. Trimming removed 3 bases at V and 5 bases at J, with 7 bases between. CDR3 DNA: TGCAGTGCTAGTGGAGGTTATGGCTACACCTTC. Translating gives CSASGGYGYTF.

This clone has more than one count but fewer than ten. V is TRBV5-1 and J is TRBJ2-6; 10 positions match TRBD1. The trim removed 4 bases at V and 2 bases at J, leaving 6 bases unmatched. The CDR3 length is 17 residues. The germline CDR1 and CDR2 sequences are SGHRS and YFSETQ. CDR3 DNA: TGCGCCAGCAGCCCCCGGGACAGGGGAACTGGGGCCAACGTCCTGACTTTC. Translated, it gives CASSPRDRGTGANVLTF.

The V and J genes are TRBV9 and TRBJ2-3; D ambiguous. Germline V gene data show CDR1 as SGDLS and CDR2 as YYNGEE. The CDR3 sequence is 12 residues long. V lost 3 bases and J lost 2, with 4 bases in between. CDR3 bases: TGTGCCAGCAGCGCCAACACAGATACGCAGTATTTT. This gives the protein CASSANTDTQYF.

The CDR3 DNA is TGTGCTAGTGGCCGTACAGGGACCCAGTACTTC. It encodes CASGRTGTQYF. The chain links TRBV12-5 to TRBJ2-5, with D maybe TRBD1 (5 bases). Germline V gene data show CDR1 as LGHNT and CDR2 as FRNRAP. CDR3 size: 11 residues. Trimming left V 6 bases short and J 7 bases short, with 9 bases between.

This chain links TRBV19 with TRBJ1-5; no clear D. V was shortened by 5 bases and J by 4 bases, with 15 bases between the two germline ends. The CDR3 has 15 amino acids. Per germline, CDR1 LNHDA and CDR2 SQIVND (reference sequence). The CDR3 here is CASSLDREPNQPQHF. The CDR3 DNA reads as TGTGCCAGTAGTCTGGACCGGGAACCTAATCAGCCCCAGCATTTT.

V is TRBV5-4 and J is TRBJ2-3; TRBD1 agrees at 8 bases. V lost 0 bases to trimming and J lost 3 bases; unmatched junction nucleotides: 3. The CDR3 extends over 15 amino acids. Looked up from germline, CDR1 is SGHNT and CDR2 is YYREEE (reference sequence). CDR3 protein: CASSLVGQGTDTQYF. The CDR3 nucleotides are TGTGCCAGCAGCTTGGTCGGACAGGGAACAGATACGCAGTATTTT.

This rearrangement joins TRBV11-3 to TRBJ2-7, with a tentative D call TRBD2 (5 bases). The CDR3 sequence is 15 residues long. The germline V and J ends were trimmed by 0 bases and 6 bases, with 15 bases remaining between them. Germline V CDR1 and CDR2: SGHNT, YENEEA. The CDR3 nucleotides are TGTGCCAGCAGCTTAGATAACTCGGGGTCGGTCGAGCAGTACTTC. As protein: CASSLDNSGSVEQYF.

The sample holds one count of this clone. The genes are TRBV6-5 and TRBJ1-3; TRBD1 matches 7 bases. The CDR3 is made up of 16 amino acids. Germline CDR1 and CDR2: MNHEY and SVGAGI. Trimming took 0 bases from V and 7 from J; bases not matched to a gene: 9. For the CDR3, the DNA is TGTGCCAGCAGTTACTCGAAAGTAGGGGGCATGAACACCATATATTTT. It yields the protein CASSYSKVGGMNTIYF.

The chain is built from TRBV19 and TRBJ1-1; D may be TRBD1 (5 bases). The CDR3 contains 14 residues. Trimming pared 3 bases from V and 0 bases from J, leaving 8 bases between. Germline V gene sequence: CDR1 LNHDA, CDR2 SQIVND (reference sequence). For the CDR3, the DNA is TGTGCCAGTAGTATGGACATCATGAACACTGAAGCTTTCTTT. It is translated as CASSMDIMNTEAFF.